Listed below are T cell receptor beta chains from one sample, sequenced in a study of blood T cells in healthy people across ages. TCRdb analysed the 5' RACE reads with MiXCR anew, one entry per CDR3 protein. The sample contains fewer than 750,000 distinct CDR3 sequences, about 45% of which appear only once. The sequencing sample was made of blood. These receptors all come from a man older than 75 in good health. CDR3s include the opening cysteine and the closing phenylalanine or tryptophan. A D gene is named only where the DNA matches it firmly. A clone size is listed for some rows: how often the clone was seen (once, few, many), or a class if it is expanded.

d_call: TRBD2; j_call: TRBJ2-4; v_call: TRBV6-2/TRBV6-3; clone_size: NA; cdr3_length: 16; cdr3_aa: CASGGTSGSSGGIQYF; cdr3_nt: TGTGCCAGCGGCGGGACTAGCGGATCCTCTGGGGGCATTCAGTACTTC
d_call: NA; j_call: TRBJ2-5; v_call: TRBV12-3/TRBV12-4; clone_size: few; cdr3_length: 15; cdr3_aa: CASRRGNRAQETQYF; cdr3_nt: TGTGCCAGCAGACGGGGCAACAGAGCCCAAGAGACCCAGTACTTC
d_call: TRBD2; j_call: TRBJ2-7; v_call: TRBV7-2; clone_size: few; cdr3_length: 19; cdr3_aa: CASSLTVPGLDFQGYEQYF; cdr3_nt: TGTGCCAGCAGCTTAACAGTTCCGGGACTAGACTTCCAGGGCTACGAGCAGTACTTC
d_call: NA; j_call: TRBJ2-3; v_call: TRBV4-2; clone_size: NA; cdr3_length: 15; cdr3_aa: CASSQDRAGRDTQYF; cdr3_nt: TGTGCCAGCAGCCAAGACCGGGCGGGCCGCGATACGCAGTATTTT
d_call: TRBD1; j_call: TRBJ2-7; v_call: TRBV20-1; clone_size: NA; cdr3_length: 13; cdr3_aa: CSAHDRGGHEQYF; cdr3_nt: TGCAGTGCTCATGACAGGGGTGGCCACGAGCAGTACTTC
d_call: NA; j_call: TRBJ2-5; v_call: TRBV5-6; clone_size: few; cdr3_length: 15; cdr3_aa: CASSLAGRGYETQYF; cdr3_nt: TGTGCCAGCAGCTTGGCCGGGCGGGGTTATGAGACCCAGTACTTC
d_call: NA; j_call: TRBJ2-3; v_call: TRBV9; clone_size: NA; cdr3_length: 16; cdr3_aa: CASSVRAGESTDTQYF; cdr3_nt: TGTGCCAGCAGCGTACGGGCAGGCGAGAGCACAGATACGCAGTATTTT
d_call: NA; j_call: TRBJ2-5; v_call: TRBV4-1; clone_size: few; cdr3_length: 13; cdr3_aa: CASSQGPLETQYF; cdr3_nt: TGCGCCAGCAGCCAAGGTCCGTTGGAGACCCAGTACTTC
d_call: TRBD1; j_call: TRBJ2-7; v_call: TRBV20-1; clone_size: NA; cdr3_length: 12; cdr3_aa: CSAMGTGFEQYF; cdr3_nt: TGCAGTGCTATGGGGACAGGGTTCGAGCAGTACTTC
d_call: NA; j_call: TRBJ2-5; v_call: TRBV20-1; clone_size: few; cdr3_length: 14; cdr3_aa: CSADEGTPAGTQYF; cdr3_nt: TGCAGTGCTGACGAAGGGACACCAGCAGGGACCCAGTACTTC
d_call: TRBD1; j_call: TRBJ1-1; v_call: TRBV2; clone_size: NA; cdr3_length: 14; cdr3_aa: CASSQDRLTTEAFF; cdr3_nt: TGTGCCAGCAGCCAGGACAGGCTTACCACTGAAGCTTTCTTT
d_call: NA; j_call: TRBJ2-7; v_call: TRBV6-1; clone_size: NA; cdr3_length: 14; cdr3_aa: CASSVGQSSYEQYF; cdr3_nt: TGTGCCAGCAGTGTCGGGCAGAGCTCCTACGAGCAGTACTTC
d_call: NA; j_call: TRBJ1-2; v_call: TRBV27; clone_size: NA; cdr3_length: 13; cdr3_aa: CASSADILYGYTF; cdr3_nt: TGTGCCAGCAGTGCAGACATACTCTATGGCTACACCTTC
d_call: TRBD1; j_call: TRBJ2-6; v_call: TRBV4-3; clone_size: NA; cdr3_length: 16; cdr3_aa: CASASGQSSGANVLTF; cdr3_nt: TGCGCCAGCGCCTCGGGACAGAGCTCTGGGGCCAACGTCCTGACTTTC
d_call: NA; j_call: TRBJ1-4; v_call: TRBV9; clone_size: NA; cdr3_length: 15; cdr3_aa: CASSGGGATNEKLFF; cdr3_nt: TGTGCCAGCAGTGGAGGAGGGGCAACTAATGAAAAACTGTTTTTT
d_call: NA; j_call: TRBJ2-7; v_call: TRBV5-6; clone_size: many; cdr3_length: 14; cdr3_aa: CASSLGALPSKQYF; cdr3_nt: TGTGCCAGCAGCTTGGGAGCACTACCATCAAAGCAGTACTTC
d_call: NA; j_call: TRBJ2-1; v_call: TRBV2; clone_size: few; cdr3_length: 11; cdr3_aa: CASGGRGSQFF; cdr3_nt: TGTGCCAGCGGGGGTCGGGGGTCGCAGTTCTTC
d_call: NA; j_call: TRBJ2-7; v_call: TRBV29-1; clone_size: few; cdr3_length: 12; cdr3_aa: CSVEIQVSKQYF; cdr3_nt: TGCAGCGTTGAGATACAGGTCTCCAAGCAGTACTTC
d_call: TRBD2; j_call: TRBJ2-3; v_call: TRBV20-1; clone_size: few; cdr3_length: 17; cdr3_aa: CSATNPDAYSGRDTQYF; cdr3_nt: TGCAGTGCTACCAACCCTGACGCTTATAGCGGGAGAGATACGCAGTATTTT
d_call: NA; j_call: TRBJ1-5; v_call: TRBV20-1; clone_size: NA; cdr3_length: 16; cdr3_aa: CSARDAGTMINQPQHF; cdr3_nt: TGCAGTGCTAGAGACGCAGGGACTATGATCAATCAGCCCCAGCATTTT
d_call: TRBD1; j_call: TRBJ2-3; v_call: TRBV6-5; clone_size: NA; cdr3_length: 14; cdr3_aa: CASNTGGRAATQYF; cdr3_nt: TGTGCCAGTAATACAGGGGGCAGGGCAGCTACGCAGTATTTT
d_call: TRBD2; j_call: TRBJ2-1; v_call: TRBV5-6; clone_size: NA; cdr3_length: 18; cdr3_aa: CASSLELAGGPTYNEQFF; cdr3_nt: TGTGCCAGCAGCTTGGAACTAGCGGGAGGACCCACCTACAATGAGCAGTTCTTC
d_call: TRBD1; j_call: TRBJ2-6; v_call: TRBV29-1; clone_size: NA; cdr3_length: 16; cdr3_aa: CSVDGQGNSGANVLTF; cdr3_nt: TGCAGCGTTGATGGACAGGGGAACTCTGGGGCCAACGTCCTGACTTTC
d_call: NA; j_call: TRBJ1-5; v_call: TRBV6-6; clone_size: many; cdr3_length: 15; cdr3_aa: CASSTGRPLGQPQHF; cdr3_nt: TGTGCCAGCAGTACGGGAAGGCCCCTGGGGCAGCCCCAGCATTTT
d_call: NA; j_call: TRBJ2-3; v_call: TRBV7-2; clone_size: NA; cdr3_length: 16; cdr3_aa: CASSSPRGRLGGTQYF; cdr3_nt: TGTGCCAGCAGCTCTCCCCGGGGGCGGCTTGGGGGTACGCAGTATTTT
d_call: NA; j_call: TRBJ2-7; v_call: TRBV6-5; clone_size: NA; cdr3_length: 13; cdr3_aa: CASRKFPGDEQYF; cdr3_nt: TGTGCCAGCAGGAAATTCCCAGGGGACGAGCAGTACTTC
d_call: TRBD2; j_call: TRBJ2-1; v_call: TRBV20-1; clone_size: few; cdr3_length: 13; cdr3_aa: CSAVGLALNEQFF; cdr3_nt: TGCAGTGCTGTGGGACTAGCGCTCAATGAGCAGTTCTTC
d_call: NA; j_call: TRBJ1-2; v_call: TRBV28; clone_size: few; cdr3_length: 12; cdr3_aa: CASGTPRYGYTF; cdr3_nt: TGTGCCAGCGGGACGCCCCGCTATGGCTACACCTTC
d_call: NA; j_call: TRBJ1-4; v_call: TRBV4-3; clone_size: NA; cdr3_length: 16; cdr3_aa: CASSQAQGWGDEKLFF; cdr3_nt: TGCGCCAGCAGCCAAGCACAGGGTTGGGGAGATGAAAAACTGTTTTTT
d_call: TRBD2; j_call: TRBJ2-1; v_call: TRBV7-2; clone_size: many; cdr3_length: 21; cdr3_aa: CASSLRPLAGGQPFSYNEQFF; cdr3_nt: TGTGCCAGCAGCTTACGCCCTCTAGCGGGGGGGCAACCATTCTCCTACAATGAGCAGTTCTTC
d_call: NA; j_call: TRBJ2-4; v_call: TRBV5-1; clone_size: few; cdr3_length: 13; cdr3_aa: CASSLAPQNIQYF; cdr3_nt: TGCGCCAGCAGCTTGGCCCCCCAGAACATTCAGTACTTC
d_call: NA; j_call: TRBJ2-5; v_call: TRBV20-1; clone_size: NA; cdr3_length: 15; cdr3_aa: CSARVRPYTQGTQYF; cdr3_nt: TGCAGTGCTAGGGTGCGGCCCTACACCCAAGGGACCCAGTACTTC
d_call: NA; j_call: TRBJ2-7; v_call: TRBV7-6; clone_size: few; cdr3_length: 14; cdr3_aa: CASSLRGQSYEQYF; cdr3_nt: TGTGCCAGCAGCTTAAGAGGACAGTCCTACGAGCAGTACTTC
d_call: NA; j_call: TRBJ1-2; v_call: TRBV7-2; clone_size: few; cdr3_length: 12; cdr3_aa: CASSRGMGGYTF; cdr3_nt: TGTGCCAGCAGCCGGGGGATGGGGGGCTACACCTTC